The 20 T cell receptor beta chains presented below share a single source sample, sequenced in a study of blood T cell repertoires in COVID-19 (dated by TCRdb to about 2020). The library was made by the immunoSEQ multiplex PCR assay. TCRdb took this table from immuneACCESS and kept in-frame rearrangements with V and J called. Such tables lack part of the clones; where checked against another copy, unresolved V genes explain under half of the gap, and the rest is unexplained. This sample gives about 28,000 clones in total; 70% to 90% of them show up just once. The ten largest clones represent less than 9.5% of the sample. Material for sequencing was peripheral blood. All receptors come from a human donor in a cohort sampled during active COVID-19.

The rearrangement links TRBV30 to TRBJ2-3; D is uncertain. Trimming removed 0 bases from V and 10 bases from J, with 14 bases in between. Germline V gene data show CDR1 as GTSNPN and CDR2 as SVGIG (reference sequence). The CDR3 consists of 13 residues. CDR3 sequence reads: CAWSVLTGSAQYF. In nucleotides, the CDR3 is TGTGCCTGGAGTGTCTTAACGGGTTCCGCGCAGTATTTT.

This clone has a single count. CDR3 sequence: CAWSTQNPGAEGYTF. Written as DNA, the CDR3 is TGTGCCTGGAGTACCCAAAACCCAGGGGCTGAAGGCTACACCTTC. The V call is TRBV30, the J call TRBJ1-2; D is perhaps TRBD1 (6 bases). Trimming shortened V by 2 bases and J by 8 bases, and 21 bases separated the two germline ends. The CDR3 loop spans 15 amino acids. Per the germline V gene, CDR1 is GTSNPN and CDR2 is SVGIG (reference sequence).

The rearrangement links TRBV6-5 to TRBJ2-5; maybe TRBD1 (6 bases). Between the trimmed V and J ends, which lost 5 bases and 5 bases, there was a span of 15 bases. Germline values: CDR1 MNHEY, CDR2 SVGAGI. CDR3 length: 14 residues. CDR3: CASSSPPGAETQYF. The CDR3 nucleotides read TGTGCCAGCAGTAGCCCTCCAGGGGCGGAGACCCAGTACTTC.

This chain uses TRBV18 with TRBJ1-1, with no clear D. This CDR3 has 15 residues. Trimming removed 1 base from V and 3 bases from J, with 12 bases in between. Per germline, CDR1 KGHSH and CDR2 LQKENI. CDR3 in amino acids: CASSPRAGKDTEAFF. In DNA form, the CDR3 reads TGTGCCAGCTCACCACGAGCGGGGAAGGACACTGAAGCTTTCTTT.

The gene calls are TRBV4-1 and TRBJ2-7; 13 bases map to TRBD2. Germline CDR1 reads MGHRA; CDR2 reads YSYEKL. This CDR3 is built from 15 residues. With 4 bases clipped from V and 0 bases from J, the junction kept 0 bases outside the gene matches. The CDR3 loop is CASSRTSGSSYEQYF. Written as DNA, the CDR3 is TGCGCCAGCAGCCGGACTAGCGGGAGCTCCTACGAGCAGTACTTC.

The V gene is TRBV6-5, the J gene TRBJ1-2; tentative D call: TRBD1 (6 bases). Germline values: CDR1 MNHEY, CDR2 SVGAGI. V lost 8 bases, J lost 4 bases, and 17 bases lay in between. This CDR3 is built from 14 residues. CDR3 sequence (DNA): TGTGCCAGCGGATCGGGGGGGCTAGTCTATGGCTACACCTTC. Protein: CASGSGGLVYGYTF.

The chain couples TRBV12-3 or TRBV12-4 to TRBJ2-1, with 8 bases fitting TRBD1. J gave up 7 bases and V 6 bases, and 5 bases lay outside the gene matches. The length of the CDR3 is 13 residues. DNA for the CDR3: TGTGCCAGCAGGGGACAGGTGGGGAATGAGCAGTTCTTC. Amino acids: CASRGQVGNEQFF.

V usage is TRBV29-1 and J usage is TRBJ2-1, with 8 bases lining up with TRBD2. J gave up 8 bases and V 1 base, and 10 bases lay outside the gene matches. There are 15 residues in the CDR3. Germline V lookup: CDR1 SQVTM, CDR2 ANQGSEA. CDR3 sequence (DNA): TGCAGCGTTGAAGTCCCTAGCGGGCGAGTCGATGAGCAGTTCTTC. As protein: CSVEVPSGRVDEQFF.

The rearrangement joins TRBV5-6 to TRBJ1-1, with 7 bases matching TRBD1. Germline loops: CDR1 SGHDT, CDR2 YYEEEE. The CDR3 totals 13 residues. Trimming cost V 6 bases and J 7 bases; bases outside gene matches: 9. CDR3 sequence (DNA): TGTGCCAGCATCGTATCAGGGGGGAATGAAGCTTTCTTT. This encodes CASIVSGGNEAFF.

The rearrangement links TRBV30 to TRBJ1-2; D remains unclear. This CDR3 has 13 residues. V dropped 4 bases and J dropped 8 bases, with 17 bases sitting between them. The germline V gene encodes CDR1 GTSNPN and CDR2 SVGIG (reference sequence). Here the CDR3 reads CAWTEGLPRGYTF. The CDR3 bases are TGTGCCTGGACGGAGGGTCTGCCAAGAGGCTACACCTTC.

This chain connects TRBV15 to TRBJ2-4; D might be TRBD1 (5 bases). The germline gives CDR1 LNHNV, CDR2 YYDKDF (reference sequence). This CDR3 contains 15 residues. V lost 0 bases and J lost 7, with 13 bases in between. For the CDR3, the DNA is TGTGCCACCAGCAGAGATACAGTAGCAGGGAACATTCAGTACTTC. Protein product: CATSRDTVAGNIQYF.

The chain links TRBV11-2 to TRBJ2-7, with D maybe TRBD2 (6 bases). From germline, CDR1 is SGHAT and CDR2 FQNNGV. This CDR3 has 15 amino acids. The germline V and J ends were trimmed by 6 bases and 2 bases, with 17 bases remaining between them. The CDR3 sequence: CASSSGAGPAYEQYF. The CDR3 coding sequence is TGTGCCAGCAGTTCTGGGGCGGGACCCGCCTACGAGCAGTACTTC.

The CDR3 is CASSPSLGANYGYTF. CDR3 bases: TGTGCCAGCTCACCCAGCCTCGGGGCTAACTATGGCTACACCTTC. The J gene is TRBJ1-2, the V gene TRBV18, with no clear D. V lost 3 bases, J lost 0 bases, and 11 bases lay in between. The length of the CDR3 is 15 residues. The germline V gene encodes CDR1 KGHSH and CDR2 LQKENI.

The chain uses TRBV6-1 and TRBJ1-5, with 7 bases matching TRBD1. CDR3 length: 18 amino acids. The V gene's germline CDR1 is MNHNS and CDR2 SASEGT. The V and J ends lost 3 bases and 3 bases, in that order; junction bases with no gene match: 14. The CDR3 bases are TGTGCCAGCAGTGAGAGAGGGGACAGAGGAAGATTCAATCAGCCCCAGCATTTT. Its protein product is CASSERGDRGRFNQPQHF.

The rearrangement uses TRBV11-2 and TRBJ2-7; 12 bases match TRBD2. V trimming: 0 bases; J trimming: 9 bases; junction bases outside the gene matches: 9. From germline, CDR1 is SGHAT and CDR2 FQNNGV. The CDR3 covers 16 residues. CDR3 nucleotide sequence: TGTGCCAGCAGCTTAGAGGGGGCTAGCGGGAGGGACTCGCAGTACTTC. It specifies CASSLEGASGRDSQYF.

The chain uses TRBV25-1 and TRBJ2-2, with 8 bases lining up with TRBD2. With 1 base clipped from V and 1 base from J, the junction kept 8 bases outside the gene matches. Germline V gene lookup returns CDR1 MGHDK and CDR2 SYGVNS. This CDR3 contains 18 residues. The CDR3 loop reads CASSESLGSGRNTGELFF. CDR3 nucleotides: TGTGCCAGCAGTGAATCTTTGGGGAGCGGGAGGAACACCGGGGAGCTGTTTTTT.

The chain carries TRBV6-1 and TRBJ2-4; D unclear. The CDR3 length is 14 residues. V was clipped by 3 bases and J by 0 bases, with 6 bases between them. The V gene's germline CDR1 is MNHNS and CDR2 SASEGT. For the CDR3, the DNA is TGTGCCAGCAGTGAGGGCGTAGCCAAAAACATTCAGTACTTC. It yields the protein CASSEGVAKNIQYF.

This sequence joins TRBV7-2 and TRBJ1-3, with D hard to call. CDR1 and CDR2 (germline): SGHTA, FQGNSA. The CDR3 is made up of 16 amino acids. V lost 0 bases to trimming and J lost 2 bases, with 11 bases between them. CDR3 region: CASSLASPTTGNTIYF. The CDR3 DNA sequence: TGTGCCAGCAGCTTAGCGTCTCCTACCACTGGAAACACCATATATTTT.

V gene TRBV6-6 combines with J gene TRBJ2-1; D gene uncertain. There are 11 residues in the CDR3. V lost 6 bases and J 7 bases, leaving 7 bases between the germline ends. CDR1 MNHNY and CDR2 SVGAGI come from the germline V gene (reference sequence). The CDR3 reads CASSFRNEQFF. CDR3 coding DNA: TGTGCCAGCAGCTTCAGGAATGAGCAGTTCTTC.

The chain couples TRBV30 to TRBJ1-5; D is undetermined. The CDR3 runs 13 residues. Germline lookup yields CDR1 GTSNPN and CDR2 SVGIG (reference sequence). Trimming took off 0 bases at V and 5 bases at J, with 8 bases between the two ends. CDR3: CAWSVGGYQPQHF. The CDR3, as DNA: TGTGCCTGGAGTGTAGGCGGATATCAGCCCCAGCATTTT.